This T cell receptor beta chain appears in the sequencing data of a study of blood T cell repertoires in COVID-19. Authors' methods: The assay estimated nucleated cells by amplifying reference gene primers. Sequencing used immunoSEQ multiplex PCR; TCRdb keeps in-frame clones, though not all of them. From that table come the V and J calls and clone size; the DNA was used to work out D and trimming. Of 200,000 to 250,000 clones listed, more than 80% are singletons. With V trimmed by 5 bases and J by 7 bases, 12 bases remained unmatched. The CDR3 extends over 17 amino acids. Germline values: CDR1 SGHTA, CDR2 FQGTGA. Seattle's enrolled individuals joined amid active infection and were then monitored longitudinally.

The chain couples TRBV7-3 to TRBJ2-4; 12 nucleotides align to TRBD1. The sequence was collected from a woman aged 25 to 45 with COVID-19, enrolled during active disease. The sequenced sample consisted of peripheral blood. In DNA form, the CDR3 reads TGTGCCAGCAGCCTTACTCGGACCGGGACAGGGGGCAACATTCAGTACTTC. Its translation is CASSLTRTGTGGNIQYF.